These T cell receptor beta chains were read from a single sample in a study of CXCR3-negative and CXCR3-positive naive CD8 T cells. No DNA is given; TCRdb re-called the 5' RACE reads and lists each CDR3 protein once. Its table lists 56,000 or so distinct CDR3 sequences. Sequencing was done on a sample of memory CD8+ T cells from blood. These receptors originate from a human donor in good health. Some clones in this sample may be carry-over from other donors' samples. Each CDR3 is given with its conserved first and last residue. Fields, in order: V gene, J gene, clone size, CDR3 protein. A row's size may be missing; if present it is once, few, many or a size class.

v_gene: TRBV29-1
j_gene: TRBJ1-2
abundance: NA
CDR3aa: CSVDESNYGYTF

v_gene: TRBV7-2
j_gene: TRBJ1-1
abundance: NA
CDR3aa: CASSSTGGPTEAFF

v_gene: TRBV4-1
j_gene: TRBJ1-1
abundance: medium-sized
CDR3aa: CASSQAGGRVTEAFF

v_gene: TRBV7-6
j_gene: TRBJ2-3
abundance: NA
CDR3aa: CASSLGEGSMQYF

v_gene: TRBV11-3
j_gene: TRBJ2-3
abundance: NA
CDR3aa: CASSLFRGAPNTDTQYF

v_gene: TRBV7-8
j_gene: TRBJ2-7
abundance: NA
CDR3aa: CASSYVGSSYEQYF

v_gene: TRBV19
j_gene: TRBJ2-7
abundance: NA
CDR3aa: CASSEDPFGSSYEQYF

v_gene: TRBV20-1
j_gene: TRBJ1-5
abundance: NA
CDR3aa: CSARDMGEGNQPQHF

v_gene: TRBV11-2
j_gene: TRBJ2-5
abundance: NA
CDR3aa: CASRMGETQYF

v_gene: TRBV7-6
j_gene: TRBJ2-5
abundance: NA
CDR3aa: CASSGRIQETQYF

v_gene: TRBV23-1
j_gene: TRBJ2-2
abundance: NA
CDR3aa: CASSQGDTGELFF

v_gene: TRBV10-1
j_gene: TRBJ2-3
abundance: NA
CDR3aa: CASSDDRSPSTDTQYF

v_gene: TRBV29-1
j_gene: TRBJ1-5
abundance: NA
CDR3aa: CSVGDSHQPQHF

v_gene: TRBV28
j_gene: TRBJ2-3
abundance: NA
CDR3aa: CASSLGRLEADTQYF

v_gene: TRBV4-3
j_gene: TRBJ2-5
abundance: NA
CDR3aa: CASSQDFTRQETQYF

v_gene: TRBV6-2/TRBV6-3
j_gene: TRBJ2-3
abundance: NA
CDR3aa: CASRRLAGVGDTQYF

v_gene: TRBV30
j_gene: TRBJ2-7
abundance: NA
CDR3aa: CAWSIADRDEQYF

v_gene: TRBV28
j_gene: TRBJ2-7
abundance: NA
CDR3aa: CATRLAGISYEQYF

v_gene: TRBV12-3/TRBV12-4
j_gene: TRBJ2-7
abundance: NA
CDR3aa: CASSRTASSYEQYF

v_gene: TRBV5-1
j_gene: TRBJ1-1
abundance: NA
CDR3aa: CASSLQGTVEAFF

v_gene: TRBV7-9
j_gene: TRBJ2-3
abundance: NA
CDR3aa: CASSFVRTDTQYF

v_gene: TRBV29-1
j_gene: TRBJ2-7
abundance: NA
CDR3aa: CSAYHESSYEQYF

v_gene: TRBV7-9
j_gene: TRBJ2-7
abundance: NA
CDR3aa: CASSLELYEQYF

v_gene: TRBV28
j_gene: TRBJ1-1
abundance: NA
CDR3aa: CASSLVAYRNTEAFF

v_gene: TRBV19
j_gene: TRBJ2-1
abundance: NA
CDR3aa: CASSITALYNEQFF

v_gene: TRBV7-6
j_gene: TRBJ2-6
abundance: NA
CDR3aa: CASRPSGANVLTF

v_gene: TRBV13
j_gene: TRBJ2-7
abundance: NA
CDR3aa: CASSFGTTPSYEQYF

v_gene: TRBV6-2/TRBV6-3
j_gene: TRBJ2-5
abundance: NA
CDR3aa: CASRLEETQYF

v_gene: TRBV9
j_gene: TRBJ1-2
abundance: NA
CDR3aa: CASSVFQDPLGDGYTF

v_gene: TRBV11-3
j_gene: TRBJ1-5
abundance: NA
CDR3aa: CASSPSYNQPQHF

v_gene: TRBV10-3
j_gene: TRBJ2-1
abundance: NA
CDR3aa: CAISLIAGVPYNEQFF

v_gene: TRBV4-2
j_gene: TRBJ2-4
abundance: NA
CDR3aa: CASSQDRAGFGGSQNIQYF

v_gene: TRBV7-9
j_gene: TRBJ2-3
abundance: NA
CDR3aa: CASSLVLASLRTDTQYF

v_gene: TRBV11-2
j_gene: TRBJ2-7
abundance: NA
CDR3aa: CASSFFRGPYEQYF

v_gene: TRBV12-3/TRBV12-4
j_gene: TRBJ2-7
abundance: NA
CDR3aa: CASSWGQGLLTYEQYF

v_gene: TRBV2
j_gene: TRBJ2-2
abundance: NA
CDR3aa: CAIQDHTGELFF

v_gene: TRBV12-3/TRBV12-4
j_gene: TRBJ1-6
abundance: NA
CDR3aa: CASSFRLHNSPLHF

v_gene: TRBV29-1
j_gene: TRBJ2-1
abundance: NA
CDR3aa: CSVELGRNEQFF

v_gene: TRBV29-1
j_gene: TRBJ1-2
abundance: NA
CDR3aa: CSVATRTGASYGYTF

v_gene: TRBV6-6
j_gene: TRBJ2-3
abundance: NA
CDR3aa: CASSYTGGQADTQYF

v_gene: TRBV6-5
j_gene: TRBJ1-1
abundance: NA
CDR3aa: CASSYGTGRDTEAFF

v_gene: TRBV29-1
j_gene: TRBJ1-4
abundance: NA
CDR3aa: CSAEGGEKLFF

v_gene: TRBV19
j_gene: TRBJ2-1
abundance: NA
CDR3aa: CASSASGSSYNEQFF

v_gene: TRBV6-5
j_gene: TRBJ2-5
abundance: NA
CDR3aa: CASSYSVAGETQYF